This T cell receptor (beta chain) was obtained from a study of cytomegalovirus exposure and HLA in healthy donors. Notes on the study in general: Some TCR beta chains (roughly 150 of them) were listed as cytomegalovirus-associated. It was confirmed in vitro that a few of the CMV-associated chains were specific for CMV antigens.

Clones were sequenced by immunoSEQ multiplex PCR, and TCRdb holds only the in-frame ones, with some missing. The top ten clones hold about 1.8% of a sample with 56,000 or so clones, just over 90% of them seen once. V was shortened by 6 bases and J by 7 bases, with 10 bases between the two germline ends. CDR3 size: 13 residues. Germline CDR1 SEHNR, CDR2 FQNEAQ (reference sequence). As to this clone: What it binds is unknown.

The chain recombines TRBV7-9 with TRBJ1-6; D is perhaps TRBD1 (5 bases). Material for sequencing was PBMCs. This receptor was taken from a woman under 30 in good health and CMV-seropositive. In DNA form, the CDR3 reads TGTGCCAGCAGGAGGGAGGGGAATTCACCCCTCCACTTT. Protein sequence: CASRREGNSPLHF.